Each of the 9 T cell receptor beta chains below was sequenced from the same sample in a study of control samples from healthy donors and cancer patients. TCRdb keeps only in-frame clones here, not all; method: immunoSEQ multiplex PCR. The table shows some 80,000 clones, with 80% to 90% occurring only once. Material: PBMCs. The receptors originated from a woman aged 60-75 years with head and neck cancer.

In DNA, the CDR3 is TGCGCCAGCAGCTTGGCGAGACAGGGAAGGACTGAAGCTTTCTTT. Amino acid sequence: CASSLARQGRTEAFF. This chain connects TRBV5-1 to TRBJ1-1, with 7 bases aligning to TRBD1. CDR3 length equals 15 residues. CDR1 and CDR2 (germline): SGHRS, YFSETQ. V lost 0 bases to trimming and J lost 5 bases; unmatched junction nucleotides: 7.

V usage is TRBV29-1 and J usage is TRBJ2-5, with D perhaps being TRBD1 or TRBD2 (7 bases each). The V and J ends lost 4 bases and 4 bases respectively, with 16 bases between them. The CDR3 loop spans 14 amino acids. From germline, CDR1 is SQVTM and CDR2 ANQGSEA. CDR3 nucleotides: TGCAGCGTTGGGGAGGGGGCTATCCGAGAGACCCAGTACTTC. As protein: CSVGEGAIRETQYF.

The chain links TRBV2 to TRBJ2-5, with 8 bases aligning to TRBD2. This CDR3 region has 13 residues. V was pared by 5 bases and J by 4 bases, with 3 bases of the junction left unmatched. From germline, CDR1 is SNHLY and CDR2 FYNNEI. Written as DNA, the CDR3 is TGTGCCAGCAGTAGGACTAGCATAGAGACCCAGTACTTC. Amino acids: CASSRTSIETQYF.

The V and J genes are TRBV18 and TRBJ2-2, with D perhaps TRBD1 or TRBD2 (5 bases each). Germline CDR1 KGHSH, CDR2 LQKENI. The CDR3 spans 15 residues. Trimming pared 2 bases from V and 4 bases from J, leaving 11 bases between. The CDR3 DNA sequence: TGTGCCAGCTCACCAACGATTGGGGGCACCGGGGAGCTGTTTTTT. Encoded protein: CASSPTIGGTGELFF.

This clone came up once. The chain has TRBV6-4 and TRBJ1-1; 8 bases are shared with TRBD1. Germline assignment: CDR1 MRHNA and CDR2 SNTAGT. V lost 8 bases to trimming and J lost 2 bases; unmatched junction nucleotides: 19. The CDR3 consists of 18 residues. CDR3 nucleotides: TGTGCCAGCCACACACCGCTGGGGCAGGGGGCCGAAAACACTGAAGCTTTCTTT. It specifies CASHTPLGQGAENTEAFF.

The CDR3 DNA is TGTGCCTGGAGTGCCACCGGGACTAAGTTCTTC. Residues: CAWSATGTKFF. This sequence joins TRBV30 and TRBJ2-1, with 7 nucleotides matching TRBD2. The CDR3 runs to 11 residues. With 1 base clipped from V and 14 bases from J, the junction kept 5 bases outside the gene matches. Germline values: CDR1 GTSNPN, CDR2 SVGIG (reference sequence).

The chain carries TRBV6-5 and TRBJ2-7, with 7 bases fitting TRBD2. From germline, CDR1 is MNHEY and CDR2 SVGAGI. V lost 1 base and J lost 5; bases outside the gene matches: 8. The CDR3 consists of 15 residues. CDR3 nucleotides: TGTGCCAGCAGTTACTTGGGCGGGAGAGACCACGAGCAGTACTTC. It is translated as CASSYLGGRDHEQYF.

This chain connects TRBV5-4 to TRBJ1-1, with D perhaps matching TRBD1 (5 bases). The CDR3 is made up of 17 amino acids. V shed 0 bases and J shed 1 base, with 16 bases lying between them. Germline assignment: CDR1 SGHNT and CDR2 YYREEE (reference sequence). The CDR3 here is CASSLEGAVRTNTEAFF. As DNA, the CDR3 is TGTGCCAGCAGCTTGGAAGGGGCCGTACGGACGAACACTGAAGCTTTCTTT.

The chain has TRBV28 and TRBJ1-2; D unresolved. Trimming removed 2 bases from V and 3 bases from J, with 19 bases in between. Looked up from germline, CDR1 is MDHEN and CDR2 is SYDVKM. The CDR3 has 17 amino acids. In nucleotides, the CDR3 is TGTGCCAGCAGTTTAGGGTCGGCCCCCCCTGCGGACTATGGCTACACCTTC. Translating gives CASSLGSAPPADYGYTF.